A single sample is the source of the 3 T cell receptor beta chains below, sequenced in a study of PD-1 blockade in classical Hodgkin lymphoma. TCRdb's table, derived via immunoSEQ multiplex PCR, lists solely in-frame clones and lacks some. The sample has some 70,000 clones; roughly 92% are singletons. Time point defined: newly diagnosed, previously untreated cHL patient sample. Material for sequencing was peripheral blood mononuclear cells (PBMCs). The receptors derive from a human donor with classical Hodgkin lymphoma.

The genes are TRBV2 and TRBJ1-5; possible D gene TRBD1, 6 bases. This CDR3 comprises 15 residues. The germline V gene encodes CDR1 SNHLY and CDR2 FYNNEI. Trimming took off 10 bases at V and 1 base at J, with 17 bases between the two ends. CDR3 bases: TGTGCCACCTCCGGACAGATTAAGAGCAATCAGCCCCAGCATTTT. Translating gives CATSGQIKSNQPQHF. Full variable domain (remainder filled in from reference TRBV2 and TRBJ1-5): EPEVTQTPSHQVTQMGQEVILRCVPISNHLYFYWYRQILGQKVEFLVSFYNNEISEKSEIFDDQFSVERPDGSNFTLKIRSTKLEDSAMYFCATSGQIKSNQPQHFGDGTRLSIL.

This sequence joins TRBV5-6 and TRBJ2-7; D uncertain. Trimming left V 5 bases short and J 2 bases short, with 11 bases between. Germline CDR1 SGHDT, CDR2 YYEEEE. This CDR3 contains 13 residues. The DNA for the CDR3 is TGTGCCAGCAGTTTAGGTTTCCCCTACGAGCAGTACTTC. It is translated as CASSLGFPYEQYF.

This sequence joins TRBV18 and TRBJ1-3; D gene unclear. CDR3 length: 16 amino acids. V was cut by 3 bases and J by 2 bases, with 14 bases left in between. Germline CDR1 reads KGHSH; CDR2 reads LQKENI. The CDR3, as DNA: TGTGCCAGCTCACCCTCTAGGACCCAGGCTGGAAACACCATATATTTT. Amino acids: CASSPSRTQAGNTIYF.